The source of this T cell receptor (beta chain) is a study of blood T cell repertoires in COVID-19. Overall study context: Some COVID-19 samples were acute and others convalescent; all came from the United States, Italy and Spain. T cells, B-cell-depleted T cells, or PBMCs provided the cDNA or gDNA that served as material.

Assay: immunoSEQ multiplex PCR; the TCRdb copy retains only in-frame clones and omits some. Here the sample spans under 150,000 clones, 80% being singletons. Trimming removed 3 bases from V and 2 bases from J; junction bases left unmatched: 9. Germline CDR1 and CDR2: SGHVS and FQNEAQ. There are 16 residues in the CDR3. The chain couples TRBV7-8 to TRBJ2-7; 8 bases line up with TRBD1. This TCR derives from a woman in her forties or fifties with acute or convalescent COVID-19. Sequencing input: peripheral blood. The CDR3 is CASSFWSGQAPYEQYF. The CDR3, as DNA: TGTGCCAGCAGCTTTTGGTCGGGACAGGCCCCCTACGAGCAGTACTTC.